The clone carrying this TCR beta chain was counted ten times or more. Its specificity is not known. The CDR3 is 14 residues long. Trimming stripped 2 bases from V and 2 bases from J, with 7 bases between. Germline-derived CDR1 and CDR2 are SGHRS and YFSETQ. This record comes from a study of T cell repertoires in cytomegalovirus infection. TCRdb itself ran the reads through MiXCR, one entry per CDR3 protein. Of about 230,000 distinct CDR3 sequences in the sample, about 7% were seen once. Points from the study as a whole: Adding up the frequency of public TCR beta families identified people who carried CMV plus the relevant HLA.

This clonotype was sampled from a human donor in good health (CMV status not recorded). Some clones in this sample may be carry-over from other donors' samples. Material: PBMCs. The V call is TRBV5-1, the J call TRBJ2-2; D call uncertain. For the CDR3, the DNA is TGCGCCAGCAGCTTCGGCAGCAACACCGGGGAGCTGTTTTTT. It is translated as CASSFGSNTGELFF. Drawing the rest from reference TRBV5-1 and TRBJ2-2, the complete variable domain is KAGVTQTPRYLIKTRGQQVTLSCSPISGHRSVSWYQQTPGQGLQFLFEYFSETQRNKGNFPGRFSGRQFSNSRSEMNVSTLELGDSALYLCASSFGSNTGELFFGEGSRLTVL.